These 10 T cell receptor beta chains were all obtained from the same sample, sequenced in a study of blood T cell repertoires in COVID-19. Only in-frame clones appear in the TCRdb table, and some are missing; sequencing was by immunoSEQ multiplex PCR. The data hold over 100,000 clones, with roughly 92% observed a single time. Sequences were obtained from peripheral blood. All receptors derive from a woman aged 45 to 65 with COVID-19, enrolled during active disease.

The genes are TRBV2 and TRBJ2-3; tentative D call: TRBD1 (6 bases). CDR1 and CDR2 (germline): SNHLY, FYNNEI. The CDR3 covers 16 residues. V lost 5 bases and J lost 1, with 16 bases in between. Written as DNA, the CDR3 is TGTGCCAGCAGTATTGGGACATCGATGGGCACAGATACGCAGTATTTT. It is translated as CASSIGTSMGTDTQYF.

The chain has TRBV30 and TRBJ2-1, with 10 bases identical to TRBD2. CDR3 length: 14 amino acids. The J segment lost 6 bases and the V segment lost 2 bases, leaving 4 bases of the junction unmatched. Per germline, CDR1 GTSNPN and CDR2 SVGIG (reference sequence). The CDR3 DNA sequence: TGTGCCTGGAGTACAGCGGGGGGGATCAATGAGCAGTTCTTC. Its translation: CAWSTAGGINEQFF.

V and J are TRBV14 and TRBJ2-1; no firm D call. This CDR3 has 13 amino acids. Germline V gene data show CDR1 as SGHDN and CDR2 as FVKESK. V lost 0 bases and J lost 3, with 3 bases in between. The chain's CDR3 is CASSQDRYNEQFF. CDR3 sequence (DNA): TGTGCCAGCAGCCAAGACCGCTACAATGAGCAGTTCTTC.

For the CDR3, the DNA is TGTGCCAGCAGCTTTAGACAGGGAGCGTACGAGCAGTACTTC. This sequence encodes CASSFRQGAYEQYF. The genes are TRBV7-2 and TRBJ2-7; 7 bases align to TRBD1. This CDR3 comprises 14 residues. After removal of 3 bases from V and 4 bases from J, the junction contained 6 bases not matched to a gene. Germline assignment: CDR1 SGHTA and CDR2 FQGNSA.

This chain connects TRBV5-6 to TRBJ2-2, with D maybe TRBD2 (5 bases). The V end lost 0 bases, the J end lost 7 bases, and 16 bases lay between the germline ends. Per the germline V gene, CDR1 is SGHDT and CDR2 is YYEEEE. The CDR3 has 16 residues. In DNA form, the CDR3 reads TGTGCCAGCAGCTTGGATTATGGGCGAGGGAGCGGGGAGCTGTTTTTT. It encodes CASSLDYGRGSGELFF.

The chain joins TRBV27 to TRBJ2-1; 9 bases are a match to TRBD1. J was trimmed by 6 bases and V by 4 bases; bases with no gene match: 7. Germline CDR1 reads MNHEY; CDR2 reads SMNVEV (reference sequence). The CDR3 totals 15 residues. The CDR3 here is CASSSEGQGINEQFF. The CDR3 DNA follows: TGTGCCAGCAGTTCGGAGGGACAGGGAATCAATGAGCAGTTCTTC.

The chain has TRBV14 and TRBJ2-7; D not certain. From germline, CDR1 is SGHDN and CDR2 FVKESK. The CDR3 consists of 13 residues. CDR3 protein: CASSQDLGKEQCV. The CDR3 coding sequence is TGTGCCAGCAGCCAAGATCTAGGAAAGGAGCAGTGCGTC.

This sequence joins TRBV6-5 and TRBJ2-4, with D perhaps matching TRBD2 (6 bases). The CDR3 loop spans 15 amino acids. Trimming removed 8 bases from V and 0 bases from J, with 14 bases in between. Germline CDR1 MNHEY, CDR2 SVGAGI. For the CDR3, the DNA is TGTGCCAGCCCCCCGGACGGGGGAGCCAAAAACATTCAGTACTTC. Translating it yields CASPPDGGAKNIQYF.

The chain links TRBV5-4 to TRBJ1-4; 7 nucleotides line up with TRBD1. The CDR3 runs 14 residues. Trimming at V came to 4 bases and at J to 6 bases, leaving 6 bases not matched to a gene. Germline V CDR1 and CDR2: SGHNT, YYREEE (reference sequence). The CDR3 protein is CASSPGTDYEKLFF. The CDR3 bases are TGTGCCAGCAGCCCTGGGACAGATTATGAAAAACTGTTTTTT.

CDR3 sequence reads: CASSPPWANTIYF. CDR3 in DNA: TGTGCCAGCAGTCCACCTTGGGCCAACACCATATATTTT. The V and J genes are TRBV28 and TRBJ1-3; D uncertain. Germline V gene sequence: CDR1 MDHEN, CDR2 SYDVKM. The V and J ends lost 5 bases and 7 bases respectively, with 12 bases between them. The CDR3 spans 13 residues.